This record covers a single T cell receptor (beta chain). J was trimmed by 0 bases and V by 7 bases; bases with no gene match: 6. Germline V gene data show CDR1 as LNHDA and CDR2 as SQIVND (reference sequence). CDR3 length: 16 amino acids. Participant-reported clinical history was the basis for cohort assignment. Among Cohort 3 donors, those recovered had two negative PCRs, clearance, or symptom resolution. Generated by immunoSEQ multiplex PCR, the TCRdb table keeps only in-frame clones and is missing some. The sample yields 160,000 or so clones, around 82% seen once. The sample originates from a study of blood T cell repertoires in COVID-19. At the level of the study: In each case, the material was cDNA or gDNA derived from T cells, B-cell-depleted T cells, or PBMCs.

What was sequenced was PBMCs or T cells enriched from blood (not recorded which). The V call is TRBV19, the J call TRBJ2-3; 11 positions agree with TRBD2. The TCR originated in a man aged 35-49 years who had recovered from COVID-19. In DNA, the CDR3 is TGTGCCAGTACCCAGAGGACTAGCGGGAGCACAGATACGCAGTATTTT. It yields the protein CASTQRTSGSTDTQYF.